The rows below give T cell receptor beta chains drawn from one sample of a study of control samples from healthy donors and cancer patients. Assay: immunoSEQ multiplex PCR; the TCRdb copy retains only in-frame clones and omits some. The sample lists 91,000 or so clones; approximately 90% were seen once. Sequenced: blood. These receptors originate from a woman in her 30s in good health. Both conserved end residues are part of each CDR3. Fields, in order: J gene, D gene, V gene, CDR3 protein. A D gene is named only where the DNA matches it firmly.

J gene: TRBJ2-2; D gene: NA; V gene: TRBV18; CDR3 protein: CASSPTGQGNTGELFF
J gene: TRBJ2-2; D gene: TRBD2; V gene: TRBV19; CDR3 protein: CASSPRTSGSGELFF
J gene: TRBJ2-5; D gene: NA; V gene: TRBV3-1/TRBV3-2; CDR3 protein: CASSLRGGGGGETQYF
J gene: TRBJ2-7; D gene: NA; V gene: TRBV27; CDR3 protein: CASSLVDGPKQYF
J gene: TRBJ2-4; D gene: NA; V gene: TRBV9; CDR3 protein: CASSPDPERAKNIQYF
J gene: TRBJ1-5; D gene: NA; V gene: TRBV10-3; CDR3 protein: CAISENTGQPQHF
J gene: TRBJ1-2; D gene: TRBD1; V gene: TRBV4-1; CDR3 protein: CASSQAGQNYGYTF
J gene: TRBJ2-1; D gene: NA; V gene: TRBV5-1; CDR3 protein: CASSLEAGSSYNEQFF
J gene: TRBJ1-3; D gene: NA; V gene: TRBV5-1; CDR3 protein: CASSPRAGTGTGNTIYF
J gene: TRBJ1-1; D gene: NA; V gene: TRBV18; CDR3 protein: CASSPPGGGRANTEAFF
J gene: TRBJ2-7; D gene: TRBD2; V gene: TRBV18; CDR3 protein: CASSPPPGLAGRSSYEQYF
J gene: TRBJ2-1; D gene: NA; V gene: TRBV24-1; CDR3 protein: CATSDFSEQFF
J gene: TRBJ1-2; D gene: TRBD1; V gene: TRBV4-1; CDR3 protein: CASSPTGGLGNYGYTF
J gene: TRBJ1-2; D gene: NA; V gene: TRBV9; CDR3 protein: CASSVVRGSYTF
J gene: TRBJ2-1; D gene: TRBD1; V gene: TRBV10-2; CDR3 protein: CASSESSGTGGEEQFF
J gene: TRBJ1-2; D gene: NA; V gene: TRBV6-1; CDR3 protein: CASSEGGTGFGYTF
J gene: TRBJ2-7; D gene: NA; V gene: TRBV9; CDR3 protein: CASSVEDRSYEQYF
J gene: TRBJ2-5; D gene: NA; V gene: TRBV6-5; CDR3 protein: CASSYFGTQYF
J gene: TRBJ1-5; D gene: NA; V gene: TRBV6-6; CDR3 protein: CASSYSKGTHQPQHF
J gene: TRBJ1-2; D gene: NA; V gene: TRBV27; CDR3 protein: CASSSPRTASRGGYTF
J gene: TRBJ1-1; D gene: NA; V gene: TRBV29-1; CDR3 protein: CSVEITTEAFF
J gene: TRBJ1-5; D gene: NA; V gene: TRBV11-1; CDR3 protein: CASSLVVRNQPQHF
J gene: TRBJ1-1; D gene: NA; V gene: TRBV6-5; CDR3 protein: CASSSPGGADTEAFF
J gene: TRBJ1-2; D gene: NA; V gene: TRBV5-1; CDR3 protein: CASSAPGTSEDGYTF
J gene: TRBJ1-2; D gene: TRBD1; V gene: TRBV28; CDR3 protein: CASSLIGVTGDYGYTF
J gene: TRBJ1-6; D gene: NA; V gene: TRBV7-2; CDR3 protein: CASRSEPLNSPLHF
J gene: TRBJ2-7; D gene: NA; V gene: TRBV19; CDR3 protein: CASSDRADYEQYF
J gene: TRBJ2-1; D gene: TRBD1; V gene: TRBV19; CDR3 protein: CASRTGQAIYSYNEQFF
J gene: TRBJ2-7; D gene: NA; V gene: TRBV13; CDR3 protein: CASSAEGDTSYEQYF
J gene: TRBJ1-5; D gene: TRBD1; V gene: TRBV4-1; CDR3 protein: CASSQSTGQAPGSQHF
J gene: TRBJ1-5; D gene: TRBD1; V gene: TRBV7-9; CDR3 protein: CASSLGDSSNQPQHF
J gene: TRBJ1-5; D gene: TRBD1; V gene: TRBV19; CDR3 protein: CASNPPLRQGAVNQPQHF
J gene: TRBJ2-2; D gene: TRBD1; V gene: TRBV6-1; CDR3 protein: CASSESGTGWAGELFF
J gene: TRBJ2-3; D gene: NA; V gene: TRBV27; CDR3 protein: CASSLEEVSTDTQYF
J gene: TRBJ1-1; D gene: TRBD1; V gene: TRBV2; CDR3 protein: CASSPGGGTEAFF
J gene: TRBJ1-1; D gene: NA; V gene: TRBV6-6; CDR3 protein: CASSSTVNTEAFF
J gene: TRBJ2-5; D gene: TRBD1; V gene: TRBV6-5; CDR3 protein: CASRGTGVQETQYF
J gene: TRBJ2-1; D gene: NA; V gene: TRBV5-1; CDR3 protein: CASSLGAEGHEQFF
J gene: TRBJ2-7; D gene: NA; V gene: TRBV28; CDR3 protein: CASSSPGTRPYEQYF
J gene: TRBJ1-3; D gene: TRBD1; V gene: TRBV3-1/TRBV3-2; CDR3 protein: CASSRDSFNSGNTIYF
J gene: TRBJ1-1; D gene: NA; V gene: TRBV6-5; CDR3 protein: CASSYSSRNTEAFF
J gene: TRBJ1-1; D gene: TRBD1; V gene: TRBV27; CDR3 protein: CASRYTGGTEAFF
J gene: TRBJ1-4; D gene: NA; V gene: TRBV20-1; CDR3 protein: CSARINEKLFF